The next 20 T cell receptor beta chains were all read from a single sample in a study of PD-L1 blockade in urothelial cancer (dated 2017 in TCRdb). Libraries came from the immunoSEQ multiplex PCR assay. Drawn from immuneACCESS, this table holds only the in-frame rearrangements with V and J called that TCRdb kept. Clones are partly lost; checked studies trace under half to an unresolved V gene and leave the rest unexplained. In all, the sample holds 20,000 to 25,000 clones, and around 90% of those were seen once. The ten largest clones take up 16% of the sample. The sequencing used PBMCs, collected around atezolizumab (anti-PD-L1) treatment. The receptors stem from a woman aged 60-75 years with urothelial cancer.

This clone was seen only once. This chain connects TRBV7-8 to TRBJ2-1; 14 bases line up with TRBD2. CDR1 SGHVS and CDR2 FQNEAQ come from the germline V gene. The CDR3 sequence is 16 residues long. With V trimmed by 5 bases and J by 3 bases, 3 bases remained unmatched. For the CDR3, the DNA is TGTGCCAGCAGCCAGGGACTAGCGGGAGTCTACAATGAGCAGTTCTTC. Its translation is CASSQGLAGVYNEQFF.

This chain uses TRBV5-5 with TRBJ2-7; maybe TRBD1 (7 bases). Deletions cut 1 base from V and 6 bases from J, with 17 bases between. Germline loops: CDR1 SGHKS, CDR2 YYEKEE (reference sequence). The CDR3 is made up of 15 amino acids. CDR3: CASSLLGQGGGEQYF. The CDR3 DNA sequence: TGTGCCAGCAGCTTGCTAGGCCAGGGGGGTGGCGAGCAGTACTTC. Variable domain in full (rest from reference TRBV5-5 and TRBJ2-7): DAGVTQSPTHLIKTRGQQVTLRCSPISGHKSVSWYQQVLGQGPQFIFQYYEKEERGRGNFPDRFSARQFPNYSSELNVNALLLGDSALYLCASSLLGQGGGEQYFGPGTRLTVT.

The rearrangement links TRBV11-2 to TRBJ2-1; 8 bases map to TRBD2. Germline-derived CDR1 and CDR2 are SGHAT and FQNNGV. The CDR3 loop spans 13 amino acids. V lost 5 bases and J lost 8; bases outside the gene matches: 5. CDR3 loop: CASSPGLEYEQFF. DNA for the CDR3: TGTGCCAGCAGCCCGGGACTAGAGTATGAGCAGTTCTTC.

The CDR3 protein is CASSITGYNYGYTF. The CDR3 DNA follows: TGTGCCAGTAGTATTACAGGCTATAACTATGGCTACACCTTC. This chain joins TRBV19 and TRBJ1-2, with D maybe TRBD1 (5 bases). V shed 3 bases and J shed 1 base, with 9 bases lying between them. The CDR3 is made up of 14 amino acids. Germline CDR1 and CDR2: LNHDA and SQIVND (reference sequence). The variable domain in full, completed from reference TRBV19 and TRBJ1-2, reads DGGITQSPKYLFRKEGQNVTLSCEQNLNHDAMYWYRQDPGQGLRLIYYSQIVNDFQKGDIAEGYSVSREKKESFPLTVTSAQKNPTAFYLCASSITGYNYGYTFGSGTRLTVV.

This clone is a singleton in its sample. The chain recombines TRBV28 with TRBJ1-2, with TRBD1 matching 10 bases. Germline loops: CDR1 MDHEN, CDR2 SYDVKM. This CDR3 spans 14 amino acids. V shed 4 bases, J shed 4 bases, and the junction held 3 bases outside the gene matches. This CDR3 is CASSWDRGSYGYTF. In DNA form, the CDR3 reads TGTGCCAGCAGTTGGGACAGGGGAAGCTATGGCTACACCTTC.

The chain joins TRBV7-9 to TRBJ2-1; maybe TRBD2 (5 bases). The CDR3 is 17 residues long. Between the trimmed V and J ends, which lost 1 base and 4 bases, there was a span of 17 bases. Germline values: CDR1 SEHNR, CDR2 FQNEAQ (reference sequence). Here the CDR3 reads CASSLEYGGGPYNEQFF. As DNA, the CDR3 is TGTGCCAGCAGCTTAGAGTACGGAGGCGGGCCTTACAATGAGCAGTTCTTC.

CDR3 coding DNA: TGTGCCAGCAGCTTACTCAGGAATCCCTACGAGCAGTACTTC. Translation gives CASSLLRNPYEQYF. The V gene is TRBV7-9, the J gene TRBJ2-7; D gene ambiguous. V was trimmed by 2 bases and J by 2 bases, leaving 10 bases between them. The germline V gene encodes CDR1 SEHNR and CDR2 FQNEAQ (reference sequence). This CDR3 contains 14 residues.

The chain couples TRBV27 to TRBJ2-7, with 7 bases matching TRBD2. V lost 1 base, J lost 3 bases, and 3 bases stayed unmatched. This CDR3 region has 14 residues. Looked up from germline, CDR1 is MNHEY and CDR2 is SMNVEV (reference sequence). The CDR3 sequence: CASSLLGGGYEQYF. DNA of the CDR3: TGTGCCAGCAGTTTATTGGGCGGGGGCTACGAGCAGTACTTC.

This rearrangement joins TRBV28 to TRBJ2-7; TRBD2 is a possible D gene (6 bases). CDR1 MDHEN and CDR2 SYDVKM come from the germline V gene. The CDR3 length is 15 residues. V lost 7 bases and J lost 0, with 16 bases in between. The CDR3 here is CASNRFGGNSYEQYF. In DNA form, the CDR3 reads TGTGCCAGCAACCGGTTTGGAGGGAACTCCTACGAGCAGTACTTC.

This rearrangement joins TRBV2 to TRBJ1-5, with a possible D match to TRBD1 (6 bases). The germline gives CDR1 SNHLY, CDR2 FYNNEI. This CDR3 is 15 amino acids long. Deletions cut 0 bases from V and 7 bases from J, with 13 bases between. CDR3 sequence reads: CASSEAAGAGQPQHF. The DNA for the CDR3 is TGTGCCAGCAGTGAAGCAGCGGGGGCCGGACAGCCCCAGCATTTT. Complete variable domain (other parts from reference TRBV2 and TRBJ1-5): EPEVTQTPSHQVTQMGQEVILRCVPISNHLYFYWYRQILGQKVEFLVSFYNNEISEKSEIFDDQFSVERPDGSNFTLKIRSTKLEDSAMYFCASSEAAGAGQPQHFGDGTRLSIL.

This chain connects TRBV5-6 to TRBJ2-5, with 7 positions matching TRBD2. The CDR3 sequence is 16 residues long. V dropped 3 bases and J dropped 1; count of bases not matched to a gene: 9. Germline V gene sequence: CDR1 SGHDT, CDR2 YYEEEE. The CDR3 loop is CASSSLVASGQETQYF. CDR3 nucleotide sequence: TGTGCCAGCAGCTCGCTTGTGGCTAGCGGCCAAGAGACCCAGTACTTC.

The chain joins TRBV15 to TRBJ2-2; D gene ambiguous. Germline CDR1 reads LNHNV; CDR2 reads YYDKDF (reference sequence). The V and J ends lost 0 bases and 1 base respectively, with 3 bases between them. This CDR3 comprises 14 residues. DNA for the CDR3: TGTGCCACCAGCAGAGACCAGAACACCGGGGAGCTGTTTTTT. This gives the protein CATSRDQNTGELFF.

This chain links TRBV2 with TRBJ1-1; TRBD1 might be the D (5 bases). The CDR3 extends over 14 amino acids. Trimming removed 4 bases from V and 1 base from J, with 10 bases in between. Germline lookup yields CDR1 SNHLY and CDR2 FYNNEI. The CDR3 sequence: CASSGVQANTEAFF. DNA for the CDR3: TGTGCCAGCAGTGGGGTACAGGCGAACACTGAAGCTTTCTTT. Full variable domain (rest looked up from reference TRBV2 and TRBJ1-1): EPEVTQTPSHQVTQMGQEVILRCVPISNHLYFYWYRQILGQKVEFLVSFYNNEISEKSEIFDDQFSVERPDGSNFTLKIRSTKLEDSAMYFCASSGVQANTEAFFGQGTRLTVV.

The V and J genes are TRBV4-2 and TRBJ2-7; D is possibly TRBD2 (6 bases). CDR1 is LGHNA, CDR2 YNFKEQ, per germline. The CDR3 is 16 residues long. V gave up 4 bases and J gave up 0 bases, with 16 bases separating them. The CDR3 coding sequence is TGTGCCAGCAGCCTCACTACTGCGACTAGCTCCTACGAGCAGTACTTC. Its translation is CASSLTTATSSYEQYF.

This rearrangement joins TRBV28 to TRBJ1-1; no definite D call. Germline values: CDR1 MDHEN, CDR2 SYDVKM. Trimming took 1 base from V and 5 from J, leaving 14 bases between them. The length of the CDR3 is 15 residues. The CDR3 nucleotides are TGTGCCAGCAGTTTATACCGACTGCGAGGGACTGAAGCTTTCTTT. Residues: CASSLYRLRGTEAFF.

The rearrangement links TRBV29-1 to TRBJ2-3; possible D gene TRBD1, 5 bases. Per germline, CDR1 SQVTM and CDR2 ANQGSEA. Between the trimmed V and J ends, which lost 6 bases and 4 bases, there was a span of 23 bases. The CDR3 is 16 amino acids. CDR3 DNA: TGCAGCGTCCGGGCCCAATACCAGGGTAAGTCAGATACGCAGTATTTT. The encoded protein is CSVRAQYQGKSDTQYF.

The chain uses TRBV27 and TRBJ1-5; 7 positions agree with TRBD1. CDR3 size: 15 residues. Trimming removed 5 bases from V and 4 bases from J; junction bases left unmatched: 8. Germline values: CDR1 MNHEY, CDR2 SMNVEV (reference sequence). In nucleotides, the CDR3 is TGTGCCAGCAGTATCACAGGGGAAGGGAATCAGCCCCAGCATTTT. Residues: CASSITGEGNQPQHF.

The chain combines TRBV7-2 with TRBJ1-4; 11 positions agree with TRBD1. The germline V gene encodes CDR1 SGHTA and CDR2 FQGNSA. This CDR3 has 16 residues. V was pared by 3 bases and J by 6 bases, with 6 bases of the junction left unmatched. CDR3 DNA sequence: TGTGCCAGCAGCTTGTTCCGGACAGGGGGCTATGAAAAACTGTTTTTT. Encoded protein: CASSLFRTGGYEKLFF. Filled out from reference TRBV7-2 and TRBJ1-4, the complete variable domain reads GAGVSQSPSNKVTEKGKDVELRCDPISGHTALYWYRQSLGQGLEFLIYFQGNSAPDKSGLPSDRFSAERTGGSVSTLTIQRTQQEDSAVYLCASSLFRTGGYEKLFFGSGTQLSVL.

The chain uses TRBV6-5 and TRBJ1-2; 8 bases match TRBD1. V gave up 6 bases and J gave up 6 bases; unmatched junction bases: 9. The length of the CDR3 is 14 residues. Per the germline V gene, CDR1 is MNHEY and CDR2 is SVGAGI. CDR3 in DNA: TGTGCCAGCAGAGGACAGGGAGGTGGCGATGGCTACACCTTC. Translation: CASRGQGGGDGYTF.

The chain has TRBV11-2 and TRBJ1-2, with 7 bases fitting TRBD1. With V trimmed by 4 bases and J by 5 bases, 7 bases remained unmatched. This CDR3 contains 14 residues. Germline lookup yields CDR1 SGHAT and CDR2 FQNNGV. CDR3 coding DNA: TGTGCCAGCAGCTCGATTTCGGGACAGTATGGCTACACCTTC. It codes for CASSSISGQYGYTF.